The 32 T cell receptor beta chains reported below all come from one sample, sequenced in a study of siplizumab effects on memory and regulatory T cells. Produced via immunoSEQ multiplex PCR; TCRdb's table is partial and in-frame only. The table lists 55,000 to 80,000 clones, 65% to 80% of them singletons. The specimen was memory CD4+ T cells sorted from blood. The receptors shown here come from a human donor in good health.

The chain couples TRBV6-1 to TRBJ2-7; no clear D gene. Germline assignment: CDR1 MNHNS and CDR2 SASEGT. CDR3 length: 15 residues. Trimming left V 2 bases short and J 0 bases short, with 11 bases between. The DNA of the CDR3 is TGTGCCAGCAGTGAATCCGGGCCGAGCTCCTACGAGCAGTACTTC. Translated, it gives CASSESGPSSYEQYF.

In this sample, this clone turned up a few times. The chain has TRBV4-2 and TRBJ1-4, with D unresolved. The CDR3 is 15 residues long. Trimming cost V 0 bases and J 3 bases, with 8 bases left between them. Per germline, CDR1 LGHNA and CDR2 YNFKEQ. The CDR3 protein is CASSQDRAANEKLFF. The CDR3, as DNA: TGTGCCAGCAGCCAAGATCGGGCGGCTAATGAAAAACTGTTTTTT.

CDR3 residues: CASSTGRRNTEAFF. The CDR3 coding sequence is TGTGCCAGTAGTACGGGACGGAGGAACACTGAAGCTTTCTTT. The chain carries TRBV19 and TRBJ1-1, with D maybe TRBD1 (5 bases). There are 14 residues in the CDR3. Trimming removed 4 bases from V and 1 base from J, with 10 bases in between. In germline, CDR1 is LNHDA, CDR2 SQIVND (reference sequence).

J is TRBJ1-2 and V is TRBV6-6; tentatively, D is TRBD1 (6 bases). CDR1 and CDR2 (germline): MNHNY, SVGAGI (reference sequence). V lost 6 bases and J lost 6, with 20 bases in between. There are 15 residues in the CDR3. In nucleotides, the CDR3 is TGTGCCAGCAGCCCCCCCGGGGGCGCCTGGAATGGCTACACCTTC. Residues: CASSPPGGAWNGYTF.

This chain connects TRBV15 to TRBJ2-2; D remains ambiguous. Trimming cost V 0 bases and J 5 bases, with 10 bases left between them. The CDR3 extends over 15 amino acids. CDR1 is LNHNV, CDR2 YYDKDF, per germline (reference sequence). The CDR3 DNA sequence: TGTGCCACCAGCAGAGATAAGACCGGTACCGGGGAGCTGTTTTTT. Translated, it gives CATSRDKTGTGELFF.

This clone has a single count. The chain is built from TRBV10-3 and TRBJ2-2; the D gene is possibly TRBD2 (6 bases). The germline CDR1 and CDR2 sequences are ENHRY and SYGVKD. V lost 11 bases to trimming and J lost 1 base, with 14 bases between them. The CDR3 loop spans 14 amino acids. Here the CDR3 reads CAALGRENTGELFF. The CDR3 coding sequence is TGTGCCGCCCTGGGGCGGGAGAACACCGGGGAGCTGTTTTTT.

The V and J genes are TRBV10-3 and TRBJ1-3, with D perhaps TRBD1 (6 bases). The CDR3 runs 17 residues. Between the trimmed V and J ends, which lost 6 bases and 1 base, there was a span of 19 bases. From germline, CDR1 is ENHRY and CDR2 SYGVKD. Written as DNA, the CDR3 is TGTGCCATCAGCCCCTCGACAGGTAGAGGGTCTGGAAACACCATATATTTT. It codes for CAISPSTGRGSGNTIYF.

The gene calls are TRBV6-1 and TRBJ1-1; D remains unclear. CDR3 length: 13 residues. Trimming removed 5 bases from V and 2 bases from J, with 9 bases in between. In germline, CDR1 is MNHNS, CDR2 SASEGT. The CDR3 DNA reads as TGTGCCAGCAGTACAATGAGCAACACTGAAGCTTTCTTT. Translating gives CASSTMSNTEAFF.

This clone is a singleton in its sample. The chain recombines TRBV5-4 with TRBJ2-1; D might be TRBD1 (6 bases). The CDR3 extends over 13 amino acids. V dropped 2 bases and J dropped 10 bases, with 13 bases sitting between them. Germline CDR1 is SGHNT and CDR2 is YYREEE (reference sequence). CDR3 in amino acids: CASSFITGTEQFF. CDR3 in DNA: TGTGCCAGCAGCTTCATAACCGGGACAGAGCAGTTCTTC.

The chain couples TRBV6-1 to TRBJ1-1, with TRBD1 as a possible D gene (5 bases). Germline CDR1 and CDR2: MNHNS and SASEGT. The V end was cut by 6 bases, the J end by 0 bases, with 8 bases between. The CDR3 runs to 13 residues. This chain's CDR3 is CASRTGVNTEAFF. The CDR3 bases are TGTGCCAGCAGAACAGGAGTGAACACTGAAGCTTTCTTT.

The chain is built from TRBV20-1 and TRBJ1-1; D is undetermined. V lost 0 bases to trimming and J lost 11 bases, with 10 bases between them. CDR1 and CDR2 from the germline V gene are DFQATT and SNEGSKA (reference sequence). CDR3 length: 11 amino acids. The CDR3 DNA follows: TGCAGTGCTAGAGATCTCATGGAGGCTTTCTTT. It specifies CSARDLMEAFF.

This chain uses TRBV7-3 with TRBJ2-5; 8 positions match TRBD2. The last part of the DNA fits TRBJ2-7 better; the J call may be wrong. Germline loops: CDR1 SGHTA, CDR2 FQGTGA. CDR3 length: 14 residues. In DNA form, the CDR3 reads TGTGCCAGCAGCACTAGCGGTACCGAATACGAGCAGTACTTC. Translation: CASSTSGTEYEQYF.

The chain recombines TRBV6-1 with TRBJ2-7; possibly TRBD2 for D (6 bases). The CDR3 spans 12 residues. Germline CDR1 MNHNS, CDR2 SASEGT. V lost 1 base and J 9 bases, leaving 10 bases between the germline ends. CDR3: CASSEGRGMQYF. CDR3 coding DNA: TGTGCCAGCAGTGAAGGTCGGGGGATGCAGTACTTC.

V and J are TRBV25-1 and TRBJ2-7, with no clear D. The CDR3 runs to 16 residues. Germline values: CDR1 MGHDK, CDR2 SYGVNS. V lost 3 bases to trimming and J lost 4 bases, with 19 bases between them. CDR3 in DNA: TGTGCCAGCAGTGATTCTGGCGAGATACCCATTTACGAGCAGTACTTC. Its translation is CASSDSGEIPIYEQYF.

Turning to this clone: Other DNA sequences in the sample encode the same CDR3. This chain links TRBV6-5 with TRBJ1-2; 9 nucleotides align to TRBD1. This CDR3 has 14 residues. CDR1 and CDR2 from the germline V gene are MNHEY and SVGAGI. J was trimmed by 5 bases and V by 2 bases; bases with no gene match: 3. This chain's CDR3 is CASSYRGQGYGYTF. CDR3 nucleotide sequence: TGTGCCAGCAGTTACCGGGGACAGGGTTATGGCTACACCTTC.

The rearrangement links TRBV5-1 to TRBJ1-6; D might be TRBD1 (5 bases). The germline V gene has CDR1 SGHRS and CDR2 YFSETQ. CDR3 size: 15 residues. The ends were cut back, 4 bases at V and 8 bases at J, with 16 bases in the middle. Here the CDR3 DNA reads TGCGCCAGCAGCCCCGACGCAGGGAATGATTCACCCCTCCACTTT. This translates into CASSPDAGNDSPLHF.

V usage is TRBV5-4 and J usage is TRBJ2-7, with 15 positions matching TRBD2. The CDR3 is made up of 14 amino acids. Germline assignment: CDR1 SGHNT and CDR2 YYREEE (reference sequence). Trimming took 4 bases from V and 5 from J; bases not matched to a gene: 1. Here the CDR3 reads CASSRTSGGDEQYF. DNA of the CDR3: TGTGCCAGCAGCAGGACTAGCGGGGGGGACGAGCAGTACTTC.

The chain employs TRBV29-1 and TRBJ2-5; D unclear. The CDR3 contains 12 residues. Trimming left V 7 bases short and J 1 base short, with 10 bases between. CDR1 SQVTM and CDR2 ANQGSEA come from the germline V gene. The DNA of the CDR3 is TGCAGCGGAACAGCAGCCCAAGAGACCCAGTACTTC. It encodes CSGTAAQETQYF.

The chain carries TRBV5-5 and TRBJ1-3, with unresolved D. Germline V gene sequence: CDR1 SGHKS, CDR2 YYEKEE (reference sequence). The CDR3 runs 16 residues. Trimming stripped 0 bases from V and 0 bases from J, with 10 bases between. For the CDR3, the DNA is TGTGCCAGCAGCTTGGGTTCCACTACCTCTGGAAACACCATATATTTT. It is translated as CASSLGSTTSGNTIYF.

V gene TRBV10-2 combines with J gene TRBJ2-5, with 10 bases aligning to TRBD1. The end of the DNA is better explained by TRBJ2-7, so the J call may be wrong. Per germline, CDR1 WSHSY and CDR2 SAAADI. CDR3 length: 15 residues. This CDR3 is CASSVTGTGAYEQYF. CDR3 in DNA: TGCGCCAGCAGTGTGACCGGGACAGGGGCCTACGAGCAGTACTTC.

V usage is TRBV10-3 and J usage is TRBJ2-3, with no clear D. The CDR3 sequence is 15 residues long. Trimming removed 2 bases from V and 9 bases from J, with 18 bases in between. Looked up from germline, CDR1 is ENHRY and CDR2 is SYGVKD. CDR3 in amino acids: CAISEASSSIGTQYF. The CDR3 DNA reads TGTGCCATCAGTGAGGCTAGTTCGTCTATCGGCACGCAGTATTTT.

This clone occurred a few times. The chain carries TRBV15 and TRBJ1-4; no reliable D call. The V and J ends lost 0 bases and 6 bases respectively, with 11 bases between them. CDR3 length: 15 residues. Germline CDR1 LNHNV, CDR2 YYDKDF (reference sequence). Here the CDR3 DNA reads TGTGCCACCAGCAGAGATTTAAGGGTGGATGAAAAACTGTTTTTT. Its translation is CATSRDLRVDEKLFF.

The genes are TRBV27 and TRBJ2-7; 10 bases match TRBD2. Losses at the gene ends were 7 bases for V and 4 bases for J; bases not matched to a gene: 10. CDR1 and CDR2 from the germline V gene are MNHEY and SMNVEV (reference sequence). CDR3 length: 15 amino acids. CDR3 loop: CASKPIAGGKYEQYF. The CDR3 DNA reads as TGTGCCAGCAAGCCCATAGCGGGGGGAAAATACGAGCAGTACTTC.

Only a few counts were recorded for this clone. V usage is TRBV29-1 and J usage is TRBJ2-7; TRBD2 aligns across 8 bases. The V gene end was trimmed by 4 bases and the J gene end by 7 bases; junction bases not matched to a gene: 15. From germline, CDR1 is SQVTM and CDR2 ANQGSEA. This CDR3 contains 15 residues. The CDR3 DNA is TGCAGCGTTGCCCCAAGCGGGGGTACCTGGATGGAGCAGTACTTC. As protein: CSVAPSGGTWMEQYF.

The rearrangement uses TRBV28 and TRBJ1-3; a possible D gene is TRBD1 (5 bases). CDR1 MDHEN and CDR2 SYDVKM come from the germline V gene. This CDR3 has 14 amino acids. V was clipped by 5 bases and J by 0 bases, with 8 bases between them. The CDR3 sequence is CASSTRVSGNTIYF. CDR3 nucleotide sequence: TGTGCCAGCAGTACCAGGGTCTCTGGAAACACCATATATTTT.

In its sample, this clone was seen once. The V gene is TRBV7-3, the J gene TRBJ2-1, with TRBD2 matching 9 bases. The V gene's germline CDR1 is SGHTA and CDR2 FQGTGA. The length of the CDR3 is 13 residues. Trimming cost V 5 bases and J 10 bases; bases outside gene matches: 6. The CDR3 loop is CASSQHGTSEQFF. Written as DNA, the CDR3 is TGTGCCAGCAGCCAACATGGGACTAGCGAGCAGTTCTTC.

The gene calls are TRBV25-1 and TRBJ2-5; possibly TRBD1 for D (6 bases). The assigned J gene may be wrong: the sequence end matches TRBJ2-7 better. The CDR3 sequence is 13 residues long. Germline V gene lookup returns CDR1 MGHDK and CDR2 SYGVNS. The CDR3 nucleotides read TGTGCCAGCAGTGTAAAACAGGGCAGCGAGCAGTACTTC. Its translation is CASSVKQGSEQYF.

The V and J genes are TRBV6-1 and TRBJ1-1, with TRBD1 identical over 10 bases. This CDR3 is built from 15 residues. After removal of 3 bases from V and 1 base from J, the junction contained 2 bases not matched to a gene. Per the germline V gene, CDR1 is MNHNS and CDR2 is SASEGT. CDR3 in DNA: TGTGCCAGCAGTGAGGACAGGGGGGGGAACACTGAAGCTTTCTTT. This gives the protein CASSEDRGGNTEAFF.

A few counts support this clone. Other DNA sequences from this sample encode an identical CDR3 as well. V is TRBV6-5 and J is TRBJ1-1; the D gene is possibly TRBD1 (5 bases). The CDR3 is 14 residues long. Germline V lookup: CDR1 MNHEY, CDR2 SVGAGI. V lost 0 bases, J lost 3 bases, and 8 bases lay in between. In DNA, the CDR3 is TGTGCCAGCAGTTACTCGAGAGGGGACACTGAAGCTTTCTTT. This encodes CASSYSRGDTEAFF.

Note on this clone: Germline is not matched at one junction end, which may reflect a read error. Other nucleotide sequences in the sample specify the same CDR3. The gene calls are TRBV7-2 and TRBJ2-3; unclear D gene. This CDR3 comprises 12 residues. The germline CDR1 and CDR2 sequences are SGHTA and FQGNSA. The CDR3 loop reads CASSAVTDTQYF. CDR3 nucleotides: TGCGCCAGCAGCGCTGTGACAGATACGCAGTATTTT.

This chain uses TRBV15 with TRBJ1-4; unclear D gene. The CDR3 length is 15 residues. Trimming pared 0 bases from V and 8 bases from J, leaving 13 bases between. CDR1 is LNHNV, CDR2 YYDKDF, per germline (reference sequence). CDR3 nucleotides: TGTGCCACCAGCAGAGATCAGGAGGGAGGGGAAAAACTGTTTTTT. It is translated as CATSRDQEGGEKLFF.

The chain employs TRBV6-5 and TRBJ1-6; weak D call: TRBD1 (5 bases). CDR3 length: 14 residues. CDR1 and CDR2 (germline): MNHEY, SVGAGI. Trimming took off 6 bases at V and 7 bases at J, with 13 bases between the two ends. The CDR3 sequence is CASRSTGINSPLHF. The CDR3 DNA follows: TGTGCCAGCAGGTCCACAGGTATCAATTCACCCCTCCACTTT.